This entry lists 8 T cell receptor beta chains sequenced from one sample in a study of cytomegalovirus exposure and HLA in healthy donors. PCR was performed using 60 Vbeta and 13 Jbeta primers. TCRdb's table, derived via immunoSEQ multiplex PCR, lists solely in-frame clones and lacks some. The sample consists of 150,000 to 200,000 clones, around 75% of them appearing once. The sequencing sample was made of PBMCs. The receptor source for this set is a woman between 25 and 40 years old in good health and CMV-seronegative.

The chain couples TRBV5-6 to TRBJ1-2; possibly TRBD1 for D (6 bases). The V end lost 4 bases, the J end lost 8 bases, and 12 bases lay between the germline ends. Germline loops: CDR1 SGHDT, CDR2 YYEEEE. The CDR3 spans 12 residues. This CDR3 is CASSTRGRGYTF. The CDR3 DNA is TGTGCCAGCAGCACGAGGGGGAGAGGCTACACCTTC.

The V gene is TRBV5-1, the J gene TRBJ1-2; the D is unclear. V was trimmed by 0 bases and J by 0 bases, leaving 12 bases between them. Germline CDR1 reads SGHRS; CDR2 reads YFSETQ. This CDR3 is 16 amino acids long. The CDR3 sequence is CASSLDSPRTNYGYTF. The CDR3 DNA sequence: TGCGCCAGCAGCTTGGACAGCCCCCGCACTAACTATGGCTACACCTTC.

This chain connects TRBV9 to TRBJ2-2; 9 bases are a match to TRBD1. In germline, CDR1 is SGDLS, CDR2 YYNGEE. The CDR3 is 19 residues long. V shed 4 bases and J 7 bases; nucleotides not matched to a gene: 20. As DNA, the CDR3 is TGTGCCAGCAGCCTCCACAGGAGCGACAGGGGGGGTATCGGCGGGGAGCTGTTTTTT. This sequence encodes CASSLHRSDRGGIGGELFF.

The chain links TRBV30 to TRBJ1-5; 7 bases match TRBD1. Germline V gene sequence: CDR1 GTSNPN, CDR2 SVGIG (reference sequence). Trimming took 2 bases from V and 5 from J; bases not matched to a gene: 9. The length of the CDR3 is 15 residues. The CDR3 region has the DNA TGTGCCTGGAGTCCCTCGACAGGGCTTTATCAGCCCCAGCATTTT. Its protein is CAWSPSTGLYQPQHF.

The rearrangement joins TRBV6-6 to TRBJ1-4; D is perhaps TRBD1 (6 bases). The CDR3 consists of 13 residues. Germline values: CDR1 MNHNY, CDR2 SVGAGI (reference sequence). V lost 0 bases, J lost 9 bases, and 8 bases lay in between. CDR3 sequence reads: CASSYSQGQKLFF. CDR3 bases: TGTGCCAGCAGTTACTCACAGGGCCAAAAACTGTTTTTT.

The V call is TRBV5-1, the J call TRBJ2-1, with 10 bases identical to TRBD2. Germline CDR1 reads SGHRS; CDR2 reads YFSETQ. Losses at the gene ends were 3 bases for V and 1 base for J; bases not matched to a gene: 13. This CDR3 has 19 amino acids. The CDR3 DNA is TGCGCCAGCAGCTACCGCGGACTAGCGGCAAGCGTATCCTACAATGAGCAGTTCTTC. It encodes CASSYRGLAASVSYNEQFF.

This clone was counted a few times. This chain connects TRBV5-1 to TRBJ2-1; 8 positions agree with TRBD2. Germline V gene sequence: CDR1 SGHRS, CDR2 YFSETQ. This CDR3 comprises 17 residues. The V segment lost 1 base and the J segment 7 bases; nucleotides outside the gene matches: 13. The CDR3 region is CASSLYSGGGFVNEQFF. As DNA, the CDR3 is TGCGCCAGCAGCTTGTATTCCGGGGGGGGATTTGTTAATGAGCAGTTCTTC. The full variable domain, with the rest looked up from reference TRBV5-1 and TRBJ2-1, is KAGVTQTPRYLIKTRGQQVTLSCSPISGHRSVSWYQQTPGQGLQFLFEYFSETQRNKGNFPGRFSGRQFSNSRSEMNVSTLELGDSALYLCASSLYSGGGFVNEQFFGPGTRLTVL.

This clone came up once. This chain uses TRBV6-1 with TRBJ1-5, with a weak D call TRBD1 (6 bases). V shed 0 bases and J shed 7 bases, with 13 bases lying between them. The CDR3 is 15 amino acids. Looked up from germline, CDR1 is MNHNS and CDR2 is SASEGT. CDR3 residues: CASSEALRGGQPQHF. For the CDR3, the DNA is TGTGCCAGCAGTGAAGCGCTGAGGGGGGGACAGCCCCAGCATTTT.